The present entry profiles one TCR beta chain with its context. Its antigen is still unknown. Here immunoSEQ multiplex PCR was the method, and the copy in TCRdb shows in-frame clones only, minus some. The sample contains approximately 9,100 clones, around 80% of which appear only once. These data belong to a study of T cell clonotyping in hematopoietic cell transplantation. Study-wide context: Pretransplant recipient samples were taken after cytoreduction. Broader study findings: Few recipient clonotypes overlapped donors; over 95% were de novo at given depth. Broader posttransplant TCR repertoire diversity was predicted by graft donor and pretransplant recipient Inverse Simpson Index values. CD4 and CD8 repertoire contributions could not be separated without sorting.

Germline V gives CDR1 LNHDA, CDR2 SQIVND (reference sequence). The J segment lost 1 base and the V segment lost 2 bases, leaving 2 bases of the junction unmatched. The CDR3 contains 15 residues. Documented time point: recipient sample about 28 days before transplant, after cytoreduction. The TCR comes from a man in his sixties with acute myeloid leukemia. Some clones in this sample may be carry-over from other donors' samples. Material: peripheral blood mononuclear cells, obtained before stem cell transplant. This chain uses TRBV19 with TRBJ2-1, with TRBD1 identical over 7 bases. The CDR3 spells CASSITGASYNEQFF. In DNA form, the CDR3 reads TGTGCCAGTAGTATAACAGGGGCGTCCTACAATGAGCAGTTCTTC.